Shown below are 15 T cell receptor beta chains from a single sample sequenced in a study of cytotoxic CD8 clonotypes in ibrutinib-treated CLL (dated by TCRdb to about 2021). The library was prepared using the immunoSEQ multiplex PCR assay. The source is immuneACCESS, and TCRdb retained only in-frame sequences with V and J called. Part of the clones is not carried over; for the studies checked, unresolved V genes explain less than half of this, and the remainder is unexplained. This sample lists about 97,000 clones; roughly four fifths were detected once. Roughly 24% of the sample comes from the top ten. In light of the paper, this sample's time point label describes: 20 to 25 months on ibrutinib. The sequences come from PBMCs, collected after 24 months of ibrutinib treatment. Receptors were obtained from a human donor with chronic lymphocytic leukemia.

The chain links TRBV4-1 to TRBJ2-3; TRBD2 aligns across 7 bases. The CDR3 runs 15 residues. Germline V gene data show CDR1 as MGHRA and CDR2 as YSYEKL. The V segment lost 4 bases and the J segment 7 bases; nucleotides outside the gene matches: 11. The CDR3 nucleotides read TGCGCCAGCAGCCTCATGGTAGCGGGCTCCAATACGCAGTATTTT. It yields the protein CASSLMVAGSNTQYF.

Concerning this clone itself: This sample also contains other DNA sequences that code for the same CDR3. The J gene is TRBJ1-5, the V gene TRBV5-6; a possible D gene is TRBD1 (5 bases). Germline V gene lookup returns CDR1 SGHDT and CDR2 YYEEEE. This CDR3 has 12 residues. Trimming pared 2 bases from V and 5 bases from J, leaving 5 bases between. The CDR3 DNA sequence: TGTGCCAGCAGCTTAGGGGATCAGCCCCAGCATTTT. Amino acids: CASSLGDQPQHF.

This rearrangement joins TRBV5-1 to TRBJ1-1; tentative D call: TRBD1 (5 bases). There are 13 residues in the CDR3. The ends were cut back, 4 bases at V and 3 bases at J, with 10 bases in the middle. CDR1 SGHRS and CDR2 YFSETQ come from the germline V gene. The CDR3 sequence is CASSPSRDTEAFF. For the CDR3, the DNA is TGCGCCAGCAGCCCGAGCAGGGACACTGAAGCTTTCTTT.

This clone was counted a few times. The rearrangement joins TRBV30 to TRBJ2-1; no clear D. Trimming took off 4 bases at V and 0 bases at J, with 13 bases between the two ends. CDR1 GTSNPN and CDR2 SVGIG come from the germline V gene (reference sequence). This CDR3 contains 15 residues. For the CDR3, the DNA is TGTGCCTGGACCGCCGCGGCGAGCTCCTACAATGAGCAGTTCTTC. Protein sequence: CAWTAAASSYNEQFF.

The gene calls are TRBV18 and TRBJ1-1; D unclear. The CDR3 contains 13 residues. Germline CDR1 is KGHSH and CDR2 is LQKENI. The V and J ends lost 5 bases and 4 bases respectively, with 11 bases between them. The CDR3 bases are TGTGCCAGCTCAGCGGAAGACATCACTGAAGCTTTCTTT. It specifies CASSAEDITEAFF.

The V gene is TRBV28, the J gene TRBJ2-1, with 13 nucleotides matching TRBD2. The CDR3 sequence is 15 residues long. The germline V gene has CDR1 MDHEN and CDR2 SYDVKM. J was trimmed by 8 bases and V by 6 bases; bases with no gene match: 7. This chain's CDR3 is CASSPTSGRRYEQFF. In nucleotides, the CDR3 is TGTGCCAGCAGCCCGACTAGCGGGAGGAGGTATGAGCAGTTCTTC.

In this sample, this clone turned up once. V usage is TRBV6-6 and J usage is TRBJ1-2; weak D call: TRBD1 (5 bases). Between the trimmed V and J ends, which lost 6 bases and 2 bases, there was a span of 10 bases. The CDR3 spans 13 residues. The germline gives CDR1 MNHNY, CDR2 SVGAGI (reference sequence). CDR3 residues: CASSRDSNYGYTF. As DNA, the CDR3 is TGTGCCAGCAGCCGCGACAGCAACTATGGCTACACCTTC.

The chain employs TRBV5-1 and TRBJ2-1, with 13 bases fitting TRBD2. There are 15 residues in the CDR3. The ends lost 0 bases at V and 10 bases at J; junction bases unmatched: 4. CDR1 is SGHRS, CDR2 YFSETQ, per germline. The chain's CDR3 is CASSLGTSGSWEQFF. The CDR3 DNA sequence: TGCGCCAGCAGCTTGGGGACTAGCGGGAGTTGGGAGCAGTTCTTC.

The J gene is TRBJ2-7, the V gene TRBV5-1; D uncertain. The CDR3 covers 15 residues. Trimming shortened V by 5 bases and J by 7 bases, and 22 bases separated the two germline ends. The germline V gene encodes CDR1 SGHRS and CDR2 YFSETQ. CDR3 bases: TGCGCCAGCAGTTCCGACTGGACCAAACGCTGGGAGCAGTACTTC. As protein: CASSSDWTKRWEQYF.

This clone turned up a few times. A junction end diverges from the germline sequence, so it may reflect a read error. This sequence joins TRBV27 and TRBJ2-2; D unresolved. CDR1 and CDR2 (germline): MNHEY, SMNVEV (reference sequence). CDR3 length equals 13 residues. The CDR3 sequence is CASRGLNSGELFF. CDR3 in DNA: TGTGCCAGCAGGGGCTTGAACAGCGGGGAGCTGTTTTTT.

The chain uses TRBV21-1 and TRBJ2-7; whether TRBD1, the table's D call, matches the DNA was not checked. TRBV21-1 is reported as a pseudogene. The CDR3 is 14 residues long. CDR3 protein: CASSNPPRLHEQYF. CDR3 sequence (DNA): TGTGCCAGCAGCAACCCGCCCAGGTTGCACGAGCAGTACTTC.

The V gene is TRBV5-6, the J gene TRBJ2-1, with 12 bases identical to TRBD2. Per germline, CDR1 SGHDT and CDR2 YYEEEE. V shed 2 bases and J 0 bases; nucleotides not matched to a gene: 3. CDR3 length: 17 residues. CDR3 coding DNA: TGTGCCAGCAGCTTAACTAGCGGGGGGAGCTCCTACAATGAGCAGTTCTTC. Translation: CASSLTSGGSSYNEQFF.

The chain has TRBV2 and TRBJ2-7; D gene ambiguous. The CDR3 contains 12 residues. The V end was cut by 3 bases, the J end by 6 bases, with 9 bases between. Germline V CDR1 and CDR2: SNHLY, FYNNEI. The DNA for the CDR3 is TGTGCCAGCAGTGAGTCACCGACCGAGCAGTACTTC. It is translated as CASSESPTEQYF.

The table lists this clone with a few counts. This sequence joins TRBV5-1 and TRBJ1-3, with TRBD1 as a possible D gene (5 bases). V lost 3 bases to trimming and J lost 0 bases, with 10 bases between them. Germline V gives CDR1 SGHRS, CDR2 YFSETQ. There are 15 residues in the CDR3. Here the CDR3 DNA reads TGCGCCAGCAGCTCTCAGGGAGCCTCTGGAAACACCATATATTTT. It translates to CASSSQGASGNTIYF.

CDR3 nucleotides: TGCGCCAGCAGCCAAGGATTGAAGGGACCCACCGGGGAGCTGTTTTTT. Translating it yields CASSQGLKGPTGELFF. The J gene is TRBJ2-2, the V gene TRBV4-1; D may correspond to TRBD1 or TRBD2 (5 bases each). CDR3 length: 16 residues. The V and J ends lost 1 base and 4 bases respectively, with 13 bases between them. CDR1 and CDR2 (germline): MGHRA, YSYEKL.